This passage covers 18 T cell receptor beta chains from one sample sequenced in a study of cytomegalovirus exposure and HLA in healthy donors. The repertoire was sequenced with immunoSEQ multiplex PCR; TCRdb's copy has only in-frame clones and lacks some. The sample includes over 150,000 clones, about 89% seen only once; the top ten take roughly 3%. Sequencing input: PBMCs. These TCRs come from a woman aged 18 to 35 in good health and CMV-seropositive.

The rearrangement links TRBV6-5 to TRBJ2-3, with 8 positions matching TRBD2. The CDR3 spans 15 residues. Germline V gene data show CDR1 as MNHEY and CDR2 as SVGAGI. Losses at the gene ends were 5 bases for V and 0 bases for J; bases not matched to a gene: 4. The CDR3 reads CASSTPSGSTDTQYF. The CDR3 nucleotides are TGTGCCAGCAGTACCCCTAGCGGGAGCACAGATACGCAGTATTTT.

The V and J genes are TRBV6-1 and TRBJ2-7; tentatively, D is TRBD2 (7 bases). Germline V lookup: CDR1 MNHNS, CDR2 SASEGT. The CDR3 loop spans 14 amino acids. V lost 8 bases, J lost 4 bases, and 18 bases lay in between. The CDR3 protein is CASSRGDTSYEQYF. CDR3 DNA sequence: TGTGCCAGCTCACGGGGGGACACCTCGTACGAGCAGTACTTC.

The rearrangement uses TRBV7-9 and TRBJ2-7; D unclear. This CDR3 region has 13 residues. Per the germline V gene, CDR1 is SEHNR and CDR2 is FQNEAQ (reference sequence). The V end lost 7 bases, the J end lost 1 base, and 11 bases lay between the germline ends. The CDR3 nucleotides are TGTGCCAGCAACCTCGCAGGATCCTACGAGCAGTACTTC. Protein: CASNLAGSYEQYF.

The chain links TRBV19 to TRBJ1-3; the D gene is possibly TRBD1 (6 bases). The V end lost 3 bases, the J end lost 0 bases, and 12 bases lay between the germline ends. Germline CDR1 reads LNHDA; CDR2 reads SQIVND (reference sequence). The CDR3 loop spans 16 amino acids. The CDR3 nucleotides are TGTGCCAGTAGTATCTCGAGGACAGCCTCTGGAAACACCATATATTTT. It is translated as CASSISRTASGNTIYF.

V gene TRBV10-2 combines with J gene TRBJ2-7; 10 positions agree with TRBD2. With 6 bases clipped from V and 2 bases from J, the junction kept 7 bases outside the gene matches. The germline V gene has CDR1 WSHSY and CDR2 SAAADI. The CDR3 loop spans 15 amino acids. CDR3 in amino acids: CASSPGLAATYEQYF. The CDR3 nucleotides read TGCGCCAGCAGCCCCGGACTAGCGGCGACCTACGAGCAGTACTTC.

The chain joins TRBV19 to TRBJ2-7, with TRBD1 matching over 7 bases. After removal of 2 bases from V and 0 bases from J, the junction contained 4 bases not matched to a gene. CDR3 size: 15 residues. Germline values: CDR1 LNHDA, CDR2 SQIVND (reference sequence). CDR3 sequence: CASSISRQGSYEQYF. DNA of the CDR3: TGTGCCAGTAGTATATCGAGACAGGGCTCCTACGAGCAGTACTTC.

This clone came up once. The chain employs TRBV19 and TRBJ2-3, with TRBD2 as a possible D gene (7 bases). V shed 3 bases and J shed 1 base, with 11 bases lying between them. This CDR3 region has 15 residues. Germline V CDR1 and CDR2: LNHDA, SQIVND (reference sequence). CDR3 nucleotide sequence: TGTGCCAGTAGTATCCGGGGGGCAGGCACAGATACGCAGTATTTT. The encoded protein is CASSIRGAGTDTQYF.

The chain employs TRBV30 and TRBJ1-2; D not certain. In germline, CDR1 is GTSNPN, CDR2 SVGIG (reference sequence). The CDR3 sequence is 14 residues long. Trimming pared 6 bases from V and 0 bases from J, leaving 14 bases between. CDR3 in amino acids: CACSLFLPNYGYTF. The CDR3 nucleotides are TGTGCCTGCTCCCTATTTCTTCCTAACTATGGCTACACCTTC.

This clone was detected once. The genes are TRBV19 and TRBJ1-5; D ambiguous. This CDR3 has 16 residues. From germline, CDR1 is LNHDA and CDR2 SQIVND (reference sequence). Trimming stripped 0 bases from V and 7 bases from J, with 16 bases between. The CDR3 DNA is TGTGCCAGTAGTATAGACCCGAGGGCAGGCGGGCAGCCCCAGCATTTT. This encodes CASSIDPRAGGQPQHF.

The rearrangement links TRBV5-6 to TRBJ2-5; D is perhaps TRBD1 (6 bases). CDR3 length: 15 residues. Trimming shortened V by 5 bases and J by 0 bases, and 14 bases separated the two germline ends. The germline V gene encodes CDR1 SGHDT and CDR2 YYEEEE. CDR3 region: CASRGFPGDQETQYF. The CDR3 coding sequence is TGTGCCAGCAGGGGTTTTCCAGGGGACCAAGAGACCCAGTACTTC.

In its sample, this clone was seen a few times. CDR3 coding DNA: TGTGCCAGTAGTATAGAGACAGTCAATCAGCCCCAGCATTTT. It translates to CASSIETVNQPQHF. The gene calls are TRBV19 and TRBJ1-5; tentatively, D is TRBD1 (5 bases). Trimming removed 0 bases from V and 3 bases from J, with 6 bases in between. CDR1 and CDR2 (germline): LNHDA, SQIVND (reference sequence). The CDR3 is 14 amino acids.

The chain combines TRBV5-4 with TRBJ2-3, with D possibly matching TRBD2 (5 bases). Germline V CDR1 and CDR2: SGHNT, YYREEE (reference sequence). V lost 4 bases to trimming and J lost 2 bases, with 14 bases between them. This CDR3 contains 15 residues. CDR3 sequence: CASSPEAIATDTQYF. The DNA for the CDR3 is TGTGCCAGCAGCCCGGAGGCTATTGCCACAGATACGCAGTATTTT.

The CDR3 DNA follows: TGTGCCAGCAGCTTAGACATATCAGATACGCAGTATTTT. Translated, it gives CASSLDISDTQYF. The chain links TRBV13 to TRBJ2-3, with D unresolved. The CDR3 spans 13 residues. Looked up from germline, CDR1 is PRHDT and CDR2 is FYEKMQ (reference sequence). V was cut by 1 base and J by 4 bases, with 6 bases left in between.

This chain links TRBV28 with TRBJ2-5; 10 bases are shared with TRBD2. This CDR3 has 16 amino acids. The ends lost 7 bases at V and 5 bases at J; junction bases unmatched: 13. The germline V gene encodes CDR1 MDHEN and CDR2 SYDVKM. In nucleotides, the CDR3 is TGTGCCAGCACCCCGAGAGCGGGAGGGCTCGGTGAGACCCAGTACTTC. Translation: CASTPRAGGLGETQYF.

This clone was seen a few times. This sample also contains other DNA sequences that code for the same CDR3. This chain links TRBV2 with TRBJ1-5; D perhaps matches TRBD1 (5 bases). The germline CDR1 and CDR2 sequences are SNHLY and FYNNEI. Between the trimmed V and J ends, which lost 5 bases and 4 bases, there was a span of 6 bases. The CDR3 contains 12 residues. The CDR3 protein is CASSRQNQPQHF. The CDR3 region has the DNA TGTGCCAGCAGTCGACAGAATCAGCCCCAGCATTTT. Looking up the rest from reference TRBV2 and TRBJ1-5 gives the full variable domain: EPEVTQTPSHQVTQMGQEVILRCVPISNHLYFYWYRQILGQKVEFLVSFYNNEISEKSEIFDDQFSVERPDGSNFTLKIRSTKLEDSAMYFCASSRQNQPQHFGDGTRLSIL.

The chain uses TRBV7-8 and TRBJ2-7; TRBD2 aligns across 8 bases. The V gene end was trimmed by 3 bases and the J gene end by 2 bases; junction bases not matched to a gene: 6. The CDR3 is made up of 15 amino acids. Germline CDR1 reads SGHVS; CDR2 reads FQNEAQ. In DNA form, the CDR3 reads TGTGCCAGCAGCTTGATAGCGGGGCCCGCCTACGAGCAGTACTTC. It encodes CASSLIAGPAYEQYF.

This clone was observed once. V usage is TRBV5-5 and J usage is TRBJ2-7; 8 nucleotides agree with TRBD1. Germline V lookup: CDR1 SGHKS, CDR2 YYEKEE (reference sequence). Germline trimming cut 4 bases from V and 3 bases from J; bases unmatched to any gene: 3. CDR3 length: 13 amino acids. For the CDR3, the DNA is TGTGCCAGCAGCCAGGACAGGGTCTACGAGCAGTACTTC. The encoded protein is CASSQDRVYEQYF.

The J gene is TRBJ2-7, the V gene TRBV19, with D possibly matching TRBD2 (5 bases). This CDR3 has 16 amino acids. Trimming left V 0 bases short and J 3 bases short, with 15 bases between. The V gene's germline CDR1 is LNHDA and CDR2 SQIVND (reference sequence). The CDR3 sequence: CASSIDWKEVVYEQYF. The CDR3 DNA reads TGTGCCAGTAGTATAGATTGGAAGGAGGTAGTCTACGAGCAGTACTTC.